One and the same sample provided the 27 T cell receptor beta chains below, sequenced in a study of blood T cell repertoires in COVID-19. Using immunoSEQ multiplex PCR, the repertoire was profiled, and TCRdb retains in-frame clones only, with some absent. The sample gives 200,000 to 250,000 clones, around 84% of which show up once; approximately 1.6% is in the top ten. The sample consisted of PBMCs or T cells enriched from blood (not recorded which). The receptors were gathered from a woman aged 45 to 65 who had recovered from COVID-19.

The chain combines TRBV29-1 with TRBJ2-3; a weak D match, TRBD2 (7 bases). The germline gives CDR1 SQVTM, CDR2 ANQGSEA. V was shortened by 7 bases and J by 4 bases, with 18 bases between the two germline ends. This CDR3 spans 14 amino acids. The CDR3: CSARGGGYPDTQYF. CDR3 sequence (DNA): TGCAGCGCACGAGGGGGAGGGTACCCAGATACGCAGTATTTT.

This sequence joins TRBV2 and TRBJ2-7; tentative D call: TRBD1 (6 bases). V was pared by 7 bases and J by 2 bases, with 15 bases between. CDR3 length: 14 amino acids. Germline lookup yields CDR1 SNHLY and CDR2 FYNNEI. This CDR3 is CASKGQGPPYEQYF. CDR3 DNA sequence: TGTGCCAGCAAGGGGCAGGGGCCCCCCTACGAGCAGTACTTC.

The V call is TRBV28, the J call TRBJ1-5, with 8 bases fitting TRBD1. The germline V gene encodes CDR1 MDHEN and CDR2 SYDVKM. The CDR3 loop spans 16 amino acids. The ends lost 4 bases at V and 4 bases at J; junction bases unmatched: 9. The CDR3 loop is CASSSSGTGPNQPQHF. CDR3 coding DNA: TGTGCCAGCAGTTCCTCAGGGACAGGTCCTAATCAGCCCCAGCATTTT.

This clone occurred once. The V and J genes are TRBV11-1 and TRBJ2-7; D may be TRBD1 (5 bases). The V gene lost 4 bases and the J gene lost 2 bases, with 12 bases spanning the gap. Germline V lookup: CDR1 SGHAT, CDR2 FQDESV (reference sequence). The CDR3 extends over 14 amino acids. In DNA, the CDR3 is TGTGCCAGCAGCTCGCGGCAGGGAACCTACGAGCAGTACTTC. Its translation is CASSSRQGTYEQYF.

The chain uses TRBV5-1 and TRBJ1-1, with D possibly being TRBD1 (5 bases). The CDR3 totals 14 residues. Trimming shortened V by 0 bases and J by 2 bases, and 8 bases separated the two germline ends. Germline lookup yields CDR1 SGHRS and CDR2 YFSETQ. CDR3 nucleotide sequence: TGCGCCAGCAGCTTGGGACAGAAAAACACTGAAGCTTTCTTT. As protein: CASSLGQKNTEAFF.

The chain combines TRBV9 with TRBJ2-5, with 7 bases identical to TRBD2. This CDR3 has 15 residues. V lost 0 bases and J lost 3; bases outside the gene matches: 5. From germline, CDR1 is SGDLS and CDR2 YYNGEE. Written as DNA, the CDR3 is TGTGCCAGCAGCGTAGGGGGCCGGGGGGAAGAGACCCAGTACTTC. Its protein is CASSVGGRGEETQYF.

The chain combines TRBV28 with TRBJ2-1, with 10 bases matching TRBD2. The ends lost 6 bases at V and 0 bases at J; junction bases unmatched: 14. Germline V gene data show CDR1 as MDHEN and CDR2 as SYDVKM. The CDR3 covers 19 residues. The CDR3 DNA reads TGTGCCAGCAGAGGTAAGCGGGAGGGCCGAACAAGCTCCTACAATGAGCAGTTCTTC. It yields the protein CASRGKREGRTSSYNEQFF.

CDR3 sequence reads: CASSGQGNYGYTF. The CDR3 bases are TGTGCCAGCAGTGGACAGGGTAACTATGGCTACACCTTC. The genes are TRBV2 and TRBJ1-2, with 7 bases fitting TRBD1. Germline lookup yields CDR1 SNHLY and CDR2 FYNNEI. Trimming at V came to 4 bases and at J to 1 base, leaving 0 bases not matched to a gene. CDR3 size: 13 residues.

The CDR3 DNA reads as TGTGCCAGCAGCCAAGGTCGCGGGGTTAATGAGCAGTTCTTC. This gives the protein CASSQGRGVNEQFF. This sequence joins TRBV3-1 (or the pseudogene TRBV3-2) and TRBJ2-1; weak D call: TRBD2 (6 bases). Germline V lookup: CDR1 LGHDT, CDR2 YNNKEL (reference sequence). Deletions cut 1 base from V and 7 bases from J, with 11 bases between. The CDR3 is made up of 14 amino acids.

This rearrangement joins TRBV5-1 to TRBJ2-2, with 9 bases identical to TRBD1. The germline V gene has CDR1 SGHRS and CDR2 YFSETQ. V trimming: 0 bases; J trimming: 5 bases; junction bases outside the gene matches: 5. The CDR3 spans 16 residues. The CDR3 sequence is CASSLAPTGGTGELFF. CDR3 DNA: TGCGCCAGCAGCTTGGCTCCGACAGGGGGTACCGGGGAGCTGTTTTTT.

V usage is TRBV28 and J usage is TRBJ1-2; 11 nucleotides agree with TRBD1. Germline V gene lookup returns CDR1 MDHEN and CDR2 SYDVKM. The ends lost 6 bases at V and 8 bases at J; junction bases unmatched: 14. The CDR3 length is 16 residues. The CDR3 protein is CASRGEYGTGGEGYTF. The CDR3 nucleotides read TGTGCCAGCAGGGGGGAATACGGGACAGGGGGAGAAGGCTACACCTTC.

The chain carries TRBV2 and TRBJ1-6; 7 nucleotides agree with TRBD1. Germline assignment: CDR1 SNHLY and CDR2 FYNNEI. With 11 bases clipped from V and 7 bases from J, the junction kept 11 bases outside the gene matches. The CDR3 contains 14 residues. The DNA for the CDR3 is TGTGCCGGATCCTCCGGGACAGCGAATTCACCCCTCCACTTT. Its translation: CAGSSGTANSPLHF.

This clone was observed many times. The sample contains more than one DNA sequence encoding this CDR3. The genes are TRBV27 and TRBJ2-5; 12 bases fit TRBD1. The CDR3 is 15 residues long. Per the germline V gene, CDR1 is MNHEY and CDR2 is SMNVEV (reference sequence). Trimming removed 4 bases from V and 5 bases from J; junction bases left unmatched: 5. Here the CDR3 DNA reads TGTGCCAGCAGTTCCGGGACAGGGGGCGCGGAGACCCAGTACTTC. Amino acids: CASSSGTGGAETQYF.

This chain joins TRBV28 and TRBJ1-2; the match to TRBD1 covers 7 bases. The CDR3 is 15 amino acids. Losses at the gene ends were 2 bases for V and 4 bases for J; bases not matched to a gene: 7. Germline V gene lookup returns CDR1 MDHEN and CDR2 SYDVKM. CDR3 in amino acids: CASSLPDRWPYGYTF. The CDR3, as DNA: TGTGCCAGCAGTTTACCGGACAGGTGGCCCTATGGCTACACCTTC.

J is TRBJ2-2 and V is TRBV10-1; 7 bases map to TRBD1. V was clipped by 3 bases and J by 4 bases; unmatched bases: 23. Germline lookup yields CDR1 WNHNN and CDR2 SYGVQD (reference sequence). The length of the CDR3 is 21 residues. The CDR3 is CASSEGTADNRPLGVTGELFF. The CDR3 DNA reads as TGCGCCAGCAGTGAAGGGACAGCAGATAATCGTCCGCTCGGTGTCACCGGGGAGCTGTTTTTT.

As for this clone: Germline and junction disagree at one end, which may indicate a read error. V is TRBV27 and J is TRBJ1-1; the D is unclear. The CDR3 runs to 13 residues. Germline lookup yields CDR1 MNHEY and CDR2 SMNVEV (reference sequence). CDR3 region: CASSLNRRKKELF. The CDR3 DNA is TGTGCCAGCAGTTTAAACCGGCGGAAAAAGGAACTTTTT.

The rearrangement links TRBV18 to TRBJ2-7; D gene ambiguous. CDR1 and CDR2 from the germline V gene are KGHSH and LQKENI. V was trimmed by 6 bases and J by 0 bases, leaving 12 bases between them. The length of the CDR3 is 14 residues. The CDR3 DNA reads as TGTGCCAGCTCTATGACTCAGACCTCCTACGAGCAGTACTTC. Amino acids: CASSMTQTSYEQYF.

This chain uses TRBV20-1 with TRBJ2-3; D unclear. CDR1 is DFQATT and CDR2 is SNEGSKA in the germline V gene (reference sequence). CDR3 length equals 13 residues. Trimming shortened V by 3 bases and J by 3 bases, and 10 bases separated the two germline ends. CDR3 DNA: TGCAGTGCTAGTGGGCAACAAACAGATACGCAGTATTTT. Translating it yields CSASGQQTDTQYF.

V usage is TRBV24-1 and J usage is TRBJ1-2, with 10 bases that match TRBD1. Trimming removed 6 bases from V and 6 bases from J; junction bases left unmatched: 6. CDR1 KGHDR and CDR2 SFDVKD come from the germline V gene. This CDR3 contains 14 residues. The CDR3 sequence is CATSHTGTGDGYTF. Written as DNA, the CDR3 is TGTGCCACCAGTCACACCGGGACAGGGGATGGCTACACCTTC.

The V call is TRBV27, the J call TRBJ1-6; TRBD1 might be the D (5 bases). Germline V CDR1 and CDR2: MNHEY, SMNVEV (reference sequence). The CDR3 consists of 13 residues. The V gene lost 3 bases and the J gene lost 10 bases, with 10 bases spanning the gap. CDR3 sequence reads: CASSFRDISPLHF. The DNA of the CDR3 is TGTGCCAGCAGTTTCAGGGATATCTCACCCCTCCACTTT.

This chain uses TRBV19 with TRBJ1-5, with 7 bases fitting TRBD1. Germline V gives CDR1 LNHDA, CDR2 SQIVND (reference sequence). This CDR3 is 16 amino acids long. The V segment lost 6 bases and the J segment 6 bases; nucleotides outside the gene matches: 14. The CDR3 region has the DNA TGTGCCAGTAGGCCGAACAGGGGTCTTCTTTTTCAGCCCCAGCATTTT. This encodes CASRPNRGLLFQPQHF.

This clone has a single count. The CDR3 loop is CASSLDPSMGGELFF. Here the CDR3 DNA reads TGCGCCAGCAGCTTGGATCCTAGCATGGGCGGGGAGCTGTTTTTT. This chain connects TRBV5-1 to TRBJ2-2, with D perhaps matching TRBD2 (5 bases). V gave up 0 bases and J gave up 7 bases, with 13 bases separating them. Germline V CDR1 and CDR2: SGHRS, YFSETQ. The CDR3 has 15 amino acids.

The chain has TRBV6-2 or TRBV6-3 and TRBJ2-1; 11 nucleotides line up with TRBD2. Germline V CDR1 and CDR2: MNHEY, SVGEGT. The CDR3 is 15 residues long. V dropped 6 bases and J dropped 3; count of bases not matched to a gene: 4. The CDR3 coding sequence is TGTGCCAGCAGCATACTAGCGGGAGTCTACAATGAGCAGTTCTTC. This sequence encodes CASSILAGVYNEQFF.

The chain employs TRBV10-3 and TRBJ2-3, with 9 bases aligning to TRBD2. Germline loops: CDR1 ENHRY, CDR2 SYGVKD. The CDR3 spans 15 residues. With V trimmed by 8 bases and J by 8 bases, 14 bases remained unmatched. The CDR3 is CAIEAGGDPGGTQYF. Here the CDR3 DNA reads TGTGCCATCGAAGCGGGGGGCGACCCCGGCGGTACGCAGTATTTT.

This chain links TRBV5-6 with TRBJ2-7; 8 bases agree with TRBD1. The germline CDR1 and CDR2 sequences are SGHDT and YYEEEE. J lost 2 bases, V lost 5 bases, and 6 bases had no gene match. This CDR3 is built from 14 residues. CDR3 sequence reads: CASRWTGRAYEQYF. For the CDR3, the DNA is TGTGCCAGCAGGTGGACAGGGAGAGCCTACGAGCAGTACTTC.

J is TRBJ1-2 and V is TRBV6-5; possible D gene TRBD1, 5 bases. CDR1 is MNHEY, CDR2 SVGAGI, per germline. The V and J ends lost 6 bases and 8 bases respectively, with 16 bases between them. The CDR3 loop spans 13 amino acids. The CDR3 loop reads CASSKTGGVGYTF. In nucleotides, the CDR3 is TGTGCCAGCAGCAAAACAGGAGGGGTGGGCTACACCTTC.

As regards this clone: Sequence at one end of the junction differs from germline and may be a read error. The rearrangement uses TRBV6-5 and TRBJ2-7; weak D call: TRBD1 (6 bases). This CDR3 has 14 residues. Germline-derived CDR1 and CDR2 are MNHEY and SVGAGI. This CDR3 reads CASKQGIVSDEQYF. In DNA form, the CDR3 reads TGTGCCAGCAAACAGGGAATTGTCTCCGACGAGCAGTACTTC.